This T cell receptor (beta chain) was recovered during a study of T cells in localized non-small cell lung cancer. General study findings and limits: Sequence data derive from only one tumor region, so heterogeneity remains possible.

Profiled with immunoSEQ multiplex PCR; TCRdb holds only in-frame clones, not every one. The sample contains around 130,000 clones, about 89% of which appear only once. For this clone: The target antigen is unknown.

Sequenced material: peripheral blood, taken before any cancer treatment. The TCR comes from a female donor at least 60 years old with stage I lung adenocarcinoma.

The CDR3 DNA reads as TGTGCCAGCAGCTTGGCACAATTGTCCTACGAGCAGTACTTC. It is translated as CASSLAQLSYEQYF. The V call is TRBV7-9, the J call TRBJ2-7; D uncertain. The length of the CDR3 is 14 residues. The germline V gene has CDR1 SEHNR and CDR2 FQNEAQ (reference sequence). V lost 3 bases, J lost 1 base, and 10 bases lay in between.